This T cell receptor (beta chain) was sequenced in a study of blood T cell repertoires in COVID-19. About the study: COVID-19 samples, acute and convalescent, were from the United States, Italy and Spain. T cells, B-cell-depleted T cells, or PBMCs provided the cDNA or gDNA that served as material.

The authors' processing: Reference gene primers were amplified, and this amplification served to estimate nucleated cell counts. The assay was immunoSEQ multiplex PCR, and TCRdb's table has in-frame clones only and misses some. That table supplies the V and J calls and clone size; D and trimming were determined from the DNA. The sample yields about 230,000 clones, approximately 87% seen once. The germline V gene has CDR1 ENHRY and CDR2 SYGVKD. V lost 6 bases, J lost 4 bases, and 10 bases lay in between. The CDR3 is 13 residues long. The clonotype comes from a woman in her sixties or seventies with active or convalescent COVID-19. The sample comprised peripheral blood. J is TRBJ1-5 and V is TRBV10-3; no reliable D call. The CDR3 DNA follows: TGTGCCATCAGGGAGGGAGTTAATCAGCCCCAGCATTTT. Its translation: CAIREGVNQPQHF.